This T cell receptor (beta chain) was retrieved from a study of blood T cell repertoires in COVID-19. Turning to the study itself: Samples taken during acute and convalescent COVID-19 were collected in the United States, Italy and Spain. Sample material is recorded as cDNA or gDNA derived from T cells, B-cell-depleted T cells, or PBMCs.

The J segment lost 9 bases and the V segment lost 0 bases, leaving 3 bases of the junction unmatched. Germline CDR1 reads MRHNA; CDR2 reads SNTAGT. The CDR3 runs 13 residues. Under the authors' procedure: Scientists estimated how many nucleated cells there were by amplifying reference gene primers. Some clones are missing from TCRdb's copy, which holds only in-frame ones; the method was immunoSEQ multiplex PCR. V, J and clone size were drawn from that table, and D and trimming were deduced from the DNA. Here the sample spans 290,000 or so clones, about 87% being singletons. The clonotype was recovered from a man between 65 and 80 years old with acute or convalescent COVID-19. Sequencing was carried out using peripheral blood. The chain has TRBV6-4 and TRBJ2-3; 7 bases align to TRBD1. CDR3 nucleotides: TGTGCCAGCAGTGACTCGTTACAGGGGACGCAGTATTTT. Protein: CASSDSLQGTQYF.